A single sample is the source of the 5 T cell receptor beta chains below, sequenced in a study of CD8 T cells in Susac syndrome. Roughly 0.45 to 1 ug RNA was reverse transcribed with random hexamers. From the immunoSEQ multiplex PCR reads, TCRdb called clonotypes with MiXCR, one entry per CDR3 protein. The sample lists approximately 220,000 distinct CDR3 sequences; just under 95% were seen once. The sequenced sample consisted of CD4+ T cells from PBMCs. These receptors originate from a human donor with multiple sclerosis.

This chain links TRBV30 with TRBJ1-6, with D perhaps TRBD1 (6 bases). The ends were cut back, 4 bases at V and 11 bases at J, with 15 bases in the middle. The CDR3 has 13 amino acids. From germline, CDR1 is GTSNPN and CDR2 SVGIG (reference sequence). The CDR3 reads CAWMGVQGAPLHF. Here the CDR3 DNA reads TGTGCCTGGATGGGAGTACAGGGCGCACCCCTCCACTTT.

The rearrangement links TRBV2 to TRBJ2-3, with 9 bases lining up with TRBD2. Per the germline V gene, CDR1 is SNHLY and CDR2 is FYNNEI. The CDR3 is 14 residues long. J lost 10 bases, V lost 8 bases, and 13 bases had no gene match. CDR3 region: CASLMTSGSAPQYF. The CDR3 DNA follows: TGTGCCAGCCTCATGACTAGCGGCTCCGCCCCGCAGTATTTT.

The chain recombines TRBV5-1 with TRBJ2-6; D remains ambiguous. The CDR3 covers 16 residues. V was shortened by 0 bases and J by 2 bases, with 9 bases between the two germline ends. Germline V gives CDR1 SGHRS, CDR2 YFSETQ. As DNA, the CDR3 is TGCGCCAGCAGCTTGGAAGGGAACCCTGGGGCCAACGTCCTGACTTTC. It specifies CASSLEGNPGANVLTF.

The V call is TRBV5-1, the J call TRBJ2-1; TRBD1 might be the D (5 bases). The CDR3 runs 14 residues. Trimming removed 0 bases at V and 8 bases at J, with 12 bases between. Germline V gene sequence: CDR1 SGHRS, CDR2 YFSETQ. CDR3 DNA sequence: TGCGCCAGCAGCTTGGTCCAGGGCAGGGATGAGCAGTTCTTC. Its translation is CASSLVQGRDEQFF.

This chain connects TRBV20-1 to TRBJ1-6; D gene ambiguous. This CDR3 is built from 12 residues. The V and J ends lost 2 bases and 10 bases respectively, with 9 bases between them. CDR1 DFQATT and CDR2 SNEGSKA come from the germline V gene (reference sequence). The CDR3 DNA sequence: TGCAGTGCTAGATCCGATCGATCACCCCTCCACTTT. Amino acids: CSARSDRSPLHF.